The 28 T cell receptor beta chains given below trace back to one sample, sequenced in a study of cytomegalovirus exposure and HLA in healthy donors. The PCR contained 60 Vbeta and 13 Jbeta primers. Clones were read by immunoSEQ multiplex PCR, and TCRdb kept only the in-frame ones, dropping some. The sample records more than 150,000 clones, approximately 81% being singletons. Sequencing input: PBMCs. The receptors derive from a woman aged 25 to 39 in good health and CMV-seronegative.

The rearrangement links TRBV28 to TRBJ2-3, with 10 nucleotides matching TRBD2. J was trimmed by 3 bases and V by 3 bases; bases with no gene match: 3. In germline, CDR1 is MDHEN, CDR2 SYDVKM. The CDR3 is 15 amino acids. Here the CDR3 reads CASSFPSGRTDTQYF. Written as DNA, the CDR3 is TGTGCCAGCAGTTTTCCTAGCGGGAGAACAGATACGCAGTATTTT.

V and J are TRBV10-3 and TRBJ1-2, with unresolved D. Germline V gives CDR1 ENHRY, CDR2 SYGVKD. The ends were cut back, 2 bases at V and 6 bases at J, with 13 bases in the middle. CDR3 length equals 14 residues. The CDR3 nucleotides are TGTGCCATCAGTGAGGCGGGCCGAAGGGATGGCTACACCTTC. It translates to CAISEAGRRDGYTF.

V and J are TRBV29-1 and TRBJ2-1, with TRBD2 as a possible D gene (5 bases). Germline lookup yields CDR1 SQVTM and CDR2 ANQGSEA. This CDR3 comprises 12 residues. The V end lost 6 bases, the J end lost 8 bases, and 14 bases lay between the germline ends. The DNA for the CDR3 is TGCAGCGTCCAATTAGGGAGTTATGAGCAGTTCTTC. Residues: CSVQLGSYEQFF.

This clone was counted a few times. The chain carries TRBV27 and TRBJ2-7; tentatively, D is TRBD1 (6 bases). The CDR3 covers 15 residues. Germline-derived CDR1 and CDR2 are MNHEY and SMNVEV (reference sequence). V lost 3 bases and J lost 2, with 14 bases in between. CDR3 DNA sequence: TGTGCCAGCAGTTTCACCGGGACACAACCCTACGAGCAGTACTTC. Translated, it gives CASSFTGTQPYEQYF.

The rearrangement links TRBV6-1 to TRBJ2-3, with TRBD1 matching over 12 bases. The CDR3 runs 15 residues. The J segment lost 4 bases and the V segment lost 8 bases, leaving 7 bases of the junction unmatched. CDR1 is MNHNS, CDR2 SASEGT, per germline. The CDR3 DNA reads as TGTGCCAGCCGGTCCGGGACAGGGGGCCCAGATACGCAGTATTTT. It encodes CASRSGTGGPDTQYF.

V gene TRBV10-3 combines with J gene TRBJ2-1, with 8 bases that match TRBD2. CDR1 and CDR2 (germline): ENHRY, SYGVKD. The ends lost 5 bases at V and 6 bases at J; junction bases unmatched: 6. This CDR3 is built from 14 residues. CDR3 sequence (DNA): TGTGCCATCAGTCAGGGACTAGAACTCAATGAGCAGTTCTTC. This encodes CAISQGLELNEQFF.

The chain carries TRBV5-4 and TRBJ2-1; 7 bases are shared with TRBD2. CDR1 and CDR2 (germline): SGHNT, YYREEE (reference sequence). J was trimmed by 0 bases and V by 2 bases; bases with no gene match: 2. This CDR3 contains 15 residues. The CDR3 protein is CASSFRGSSYNEQFF. CDR3 nucleotides: TGTGCCAGCAGCTTTCGCGGGAGCTCCTACAATGAGCAGTTCTTC.

The rearrangement links TRBV5-6 to TRBJ2-7, with 9 bases aligning to TRBD2. Germline lookup yields CDR1 SGHDT and CDR2 YYEEEE. Losses at the gene ends were 4 bases for V and 2 bases for J; bases not matched to a gene: 7. This CDR3 contains 15 residues. DNA for the CDR3: TGTGCCAGCAGCGAAAGCGGGGGGTCTACCTACGAGCAGTACTTC. It yields the protein CASSESGGSTYEQYF.

The V call is TRBV5-1, the J call TRBJ1-1, with 11 bases that match TRBD1. J was trimmed by 5 bases and V by 4 bases; bases with no gene match: 4. In germline, CDR1 is SGHRS, CDR2 YFSETQ. The CDR3 runs 14 residues. The CDR3 region has the DNA TGCGCCAGCAGCGCGGGACAGGGGGTTACTGAAGCTTTCTTT. This encodes CASSAGQGVTEAFF.

This clone occurred once. Other DNA sequences within the sample encode an identical CDR3. The chain couples TRBV6-5 to TRBJ2-7, with D uncertain. Looked up from germline, CDR1 is MNHEY and CDR2 is SVGAGI. V lost 0 bases, J lost 0 bases, and 6 bases lay in between. The CDR3 sequence is 14 residues long. CDR3 nucleotide sequence: TGTGCCAGCAGTTACTCGGGCAGCTCCTACGAGCAGTACTTC. As protein: CASSYSGSSYEQYF.

The chain is built from TRBV19 and TRBJ2-7; the match to TRBD2 covers 10 bases. The CDR3 runs 17 residues. The germline CDR1 and CDR2 sequences are LNHDA and SQIVND (reference sequence). Germline trimming cut 4 bases from V and 0 bases from J; bases unmatched to any gene: 9. The CDR3 spells CASSRGAAGGSSYEQYF. The CDR3, as DNA: TGTGCCAGTAGTAGGGGAGCAGCGGGAGGGAGCTCCTACGAGCAGTACTTC.

In the case of this clone: One end of the junction does not line up with germline, which may come from a read error. This rearrangement joins TRBV6-6 to TRBJ2-6, with a weak D call TRBD1 (5 bases). The CDR3 has 14 amino acids. Looked up from germline, CDR1 is MNHNY and CDR2 is SVGAGI (reference sequence). This chain's CDR3 is CASSYGVGANGLTF. In DNA, the CDR3 is TGTGCCAGCAGTTACGGGGTTGGGGCCAACGGCCTGACTTTC.

This rearrangement joins TRBV19 to TRBJ2-2; 15 bases agree with TRBD2. Germline lookup yields CDR1 LNHDA and CDR2 SQIVND (reference sequence). This CDR3 is 17 amino acids long. The V segment lost 7 bases and the J segment 1 base; nucleotides outside the gene matches: 4. CDR3 sequence reads: CASKGLAGGLNTGELFF. The CDR3 bases are TGTGCCAGTAAGGGACTAGCGGGGGGATTGAACACCGGGGAGCTGTTTTTT.

Written as DNA, the CDR3 is TGTGCCAGCAGGAGGGGACAGGCTTTGTCCCTCCACTTT. Protein: CASRRGQALSLHF. V usage is TRBV2 and J usage is TRBJ1-6; TRBD1 matches at 8 bases. The V gene end was trimmed by 6 bases and the J gene end by 14 bases; junction bases not matched to a gene: 9. Germline CDR1 reads SNHLY; CDR2 reads FYNNEI. The CDR3 consists of 13 residues.

This clone appeared once. The chain has TRBV5-1 and TRBJ1-3; possibly TRBD1 for D (6 bases). CDR1 and CDR2 from the germline V gene are SGHRS and YFSETQ. The V and J ends lost 4 bases and 0 bases respectively, with 14 bases between them. The CDR3 is 16 amino acids. CDR3 protein: CASSTTGPDSGNTIYF. The CDR3 DNA reads TGCGCCAGCAGCACAACAGGGCCCGACTCTGGAAACACCATATATTTT.

The chain carries TRBV28 and TRBJ1-1, with 7 bases aligning to TRBD1. This CDR3 is 17 amino acids long. The germline gives CDR1 MDHEN, CDR2 SYDVKM. The V and J ends lost 2 bases and 3 bases, in that order; junction bases with no gene match: 12. In DNA form, the CDR3 reads TGTGCCAGCAGTTTACGACAGGGAGTGGCATTTTACACTGAAGCTTTCTTT. It codes for CASSLRQGVAFYTEAFF.

Details on this clone: The junction differs from germline at one of its ends, possibly a read error. This sequence joins TRBV7-9 and TRBJ1-2, with 8 bases aligning to TRBD1. Germline V gene sequence: CDR1 SEHNR, CDR2 FQNEAQ (reference sequence). This CDR3 spans 14 amino acids. CDR3 region: CSSSFSDRELGYTF. The CDR3 nucleotides are TGTTCCAGCAGCTTCTCGGACAGGGAGCTTGGCTACACCTTC.

CDR3 sequence: CASSSRTGGGETQYF. CDR3 bases: TGTGCCAGCAGCTCGCGGACAGGGGGCGGAGAGACCCAGTACTTC. The chain has TRBV5-8 and TRBJ2-5; TRBD1 agrees at 11 bases. Germline V gene data show CDR1 as SGHTS and CDR2 as YDEGEE. J lost 4 bases, V lost 3 bases, and 5 bases had no gene match. The CDR3 length is 15 residues.

For the CDR3, the DNA is TGTGCCAGTAGTTTTTTCAGGGAAAATCAGCCCCAGCATTTT. It specifies CASSFFRENQPQHF. J is TRBJ1-5 and V is TRBV19, with a weak D call TRBD1 (5 bases). CDR3 length: 14 amino acids. The V gene lost 5 bases and the J gene lost 4 bases, with 12 bases spanning the gap. Germline CDR1 LNHDA, CDR2 SQIVND (reference sequence).

The chain carries TRBV7-8 and TRBJ2-3; 12 bases are a match to TRBD2. The J segment lost 3 bases and the V segment lost 5 bases, leaving 6 bases of the junction unmatched. The germline CDR1 and CDR2 sequences are SGHVS and FQNEAQ. This CDR3 contains 16 residues. The CDR3 bases are TGTGCCAGCAGCCGACGACTAGCGGGAGATACAGATACGCAGTATTTT. It codes for CASSRRLAGDTDTQYF.

The chain recombines TRBV28 with TRBJ2-3; 7 bases map to TRBD2. The germline CDR1 and CDR2 sequences are MDHEN and SYDVKM. CDR3 length: 15 amino acids. V shed 5 bases, J shed 2 bases, and the junction held 7 bases outside the gene matches. CDR3 in DNA: TGTGCCAGCAGTCAACTAGCGAAGAACACAGATACGCAGTATTTT. Its protein is CASSQLAKNTDTQYF.

V gene TRBV10-1 combines with J gene TRBJ2-7, with 7 bases fitting TRBD1. CDR1 is WNHNN, CDR2 SYGVQD, per germline (reference sequence). V lost 0 bases and J lost 0; bases outside the gene matches: 8. The CDR3 runs 17 residues. CDR3 loop: CASSESNRDSFSYEQYF. For the CDR3, the DNA is TGCGCCAGCAGTGAGTCGAATAGGGACAGTTTCTCCTACGAGCAGTACTTC.

V and J are TRBV2 and TRBJ2-1; D is ambiguous. This CDR3 has 13 amino acids. Germline assignment: CDR1 SNHLY and CDR2 FYNNEI. V was clipped by 10 bases and J by 4 bases, with 14 bases between them. CDR3 region: CATGWASYNEQFF. The CDR3 bases are TGTGCCACTGGATGGGCCTCATACAATGAGCAGTTCTTC.

The V and J genes are TRBV28 and TRBJ2-7, with D perhaps TRBD2 (6 bases). The CDR3 has 17 residues. Trimming left V 6 bases short and J 0 bases short, with 21 bases between. Germline lookup yields CDR1 MDHEN and CDR2 SYDVKM. CDR3 residues: CASSREGNDGSSYEQYF. The CDR3 DNA is TGTGCCAGCAGCAGAGAAGGGAATGACGGGAGCTCCTACGAGCAGTACTTC.

The chain couples TRBV9 to TRBJ2-5, with D possibly matching TRBD2 (7 bases). This CDR3 is 17 amino acids long. Germline values: CDR1 SGDLS, CDR2 YYNGEE. V was shortened by 0 bases and J by 1 base, with 16 bases between the two germline ends. The CDR3 protein is CASSVGGMGGPQETQYF. The CDR3 DNA follows: TGTGCCAGCAGCGTAGGGGGTATGGGGGGGCCCCAAGAGACCCAGTACTTC. The full variable domain, completed using reference TRBV9 and TRBJ2-5, is DSGVTQTPKHLITATGQRVTLRCSPRSGDLSVYWYQQSLDQGLQFLIQYYNGEERAKGNILERFSAQQFPDLHSELNLSSLELGDSALYFCASSVGGMGGPQETQYFGPGTRLLVL.

This clone turned up a few times. The gene calls are TRBV23-1 and TRBJ1-3; D not resolved. TRBV23-1 is noted as an ORF with a role that remains uncertain. The V and J ends lost 3 bases and 3 bases respectively, with 9 bases between them. The CDR3 sequence is 14 residues long. CDR3 residues: CASSHSRFGNTIYF. The CDR3 DNA is TGCGCCAGCAGTCACTCTAGATTTGGAAACACCATATATTTT.

The chain recombines TRBV15 with TRBJ1-5, with TRBD1 as a possible D gene (5 bases). CDR3 length: 17 residues. Trimming took off 0 bases at V and 0 bases at J, with 12 bases between the two ends. The germline V gene encodes CDR1 LNHNV and CDR2 YYDKDF (reference sequence). In nucleotides, the CDR3 is TGTGCCACCAGCAGAGATCGGGCGGGACTTAGCAATCAGCCCCAGCATTTT. Translation: CATSRDRAGLSNQPQHF.

The rearrangement uses TRBV10-3 and TRBJ2-2; D possibly corresponds to TRBD1 (6 bases). This CDR3 region has 15 residues. V gave up 5 bases and J gave up 3 bases, with 13 bases separating them. Looked up from germline, CDR1 is ENHRY and CDR2 is SYGVKD. The CDR3 spells CAISLGHPDTGELFF. In DNA form, the CDR3 reads TGTGCCATCAGTTTGGGACACCCCGACACCGGGGAGCTGTTTTTT.